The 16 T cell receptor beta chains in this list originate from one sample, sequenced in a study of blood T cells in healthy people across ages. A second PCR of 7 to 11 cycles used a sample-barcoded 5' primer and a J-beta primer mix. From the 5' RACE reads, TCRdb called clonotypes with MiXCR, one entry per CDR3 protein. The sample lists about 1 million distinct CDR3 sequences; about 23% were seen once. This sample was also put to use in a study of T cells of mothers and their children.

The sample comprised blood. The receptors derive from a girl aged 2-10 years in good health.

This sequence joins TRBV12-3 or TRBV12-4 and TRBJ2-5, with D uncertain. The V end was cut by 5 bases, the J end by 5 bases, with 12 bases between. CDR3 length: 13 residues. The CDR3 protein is CASSLPDAETQYF. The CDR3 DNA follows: TGTGCCAGCAGTCTCCCAGACGCGGAGACCCAGTACTTC.

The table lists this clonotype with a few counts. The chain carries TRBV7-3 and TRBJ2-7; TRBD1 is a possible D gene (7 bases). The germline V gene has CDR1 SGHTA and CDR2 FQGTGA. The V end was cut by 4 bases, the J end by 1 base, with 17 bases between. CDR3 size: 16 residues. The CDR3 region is CASSSPLTGTSYEQYF. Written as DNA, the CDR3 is TGTGCCAGCAGCTCCCCCCTGACAGGGACTTCCTACGAGCAGTACTTC.

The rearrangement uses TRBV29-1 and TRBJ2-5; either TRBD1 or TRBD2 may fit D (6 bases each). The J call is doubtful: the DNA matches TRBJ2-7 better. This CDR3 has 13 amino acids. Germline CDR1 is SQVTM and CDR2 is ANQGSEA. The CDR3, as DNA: TGCAGCGTTGTTTGGGGGGCCCGTTACGAGCAGTACTTC. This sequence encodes CSVVWGARYEQYF.

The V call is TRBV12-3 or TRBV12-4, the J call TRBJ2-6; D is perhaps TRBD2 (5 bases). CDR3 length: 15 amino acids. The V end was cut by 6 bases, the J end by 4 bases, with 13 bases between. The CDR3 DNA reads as TGTGCCAGCAGCTTGGACCCGGGAGGGGCCAACGTCCTGACTTTC. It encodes CASSLDPGGANVLTF.

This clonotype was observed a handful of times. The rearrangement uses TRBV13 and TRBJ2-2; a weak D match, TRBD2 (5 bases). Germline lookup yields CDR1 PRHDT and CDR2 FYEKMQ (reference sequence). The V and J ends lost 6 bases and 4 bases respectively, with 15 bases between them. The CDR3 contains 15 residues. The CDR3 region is CASRHLRDATGELFF. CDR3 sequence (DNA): TGTGCCAGCAGGCATCTCCGGGATGCCACCGGGGAGCTGTTTTTT.

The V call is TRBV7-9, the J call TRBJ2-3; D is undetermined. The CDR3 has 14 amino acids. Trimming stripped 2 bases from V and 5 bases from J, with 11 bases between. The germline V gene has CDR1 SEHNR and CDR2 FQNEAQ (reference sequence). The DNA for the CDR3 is TGTGCCAGCAGCTTAAGAAGCTCGGTAGATACGCAGTATTTT. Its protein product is CASSLRSSVDTQYF.

CDR3 sequence reads: CASSSDRGIAFF. CDR3 in DNA: TGTGCCAGCAGCTCCGACCGGGGGATAGCTTTCTTT. The rearrangement joins TRBV7-2 to TRBJ1-1; perhaps TRBD1 as D (5 bases). Trimming stripped 4 bases from V and 10 bases from J, with 13 bases between. CDR3 length equals 12 residues. Per germline, CDR1 SGHTA and CDR2 FQGNSA.

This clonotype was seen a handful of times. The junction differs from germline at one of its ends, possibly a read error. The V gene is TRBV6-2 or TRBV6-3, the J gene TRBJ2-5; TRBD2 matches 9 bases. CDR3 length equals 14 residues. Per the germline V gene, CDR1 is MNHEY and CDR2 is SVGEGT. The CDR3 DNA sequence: TGTGCCAGCAGTCGTTCTAGCGGGGAAGAGGCCCAGTACTTC. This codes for CASSRSSGEEAQYF.

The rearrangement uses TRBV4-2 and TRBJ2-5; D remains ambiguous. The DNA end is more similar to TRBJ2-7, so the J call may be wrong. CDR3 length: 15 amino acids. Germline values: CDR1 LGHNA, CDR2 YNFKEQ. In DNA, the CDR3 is TGTGCCAGCAGCCAAGAAAGTCAAAGCTCCTACGAGCAGTACTTC. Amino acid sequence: CASSQESQSSYEQYF.

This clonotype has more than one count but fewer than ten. CDR3 sequence: CASSYRTGGSYEQYF. The CDR3 DNA follows: TGTGCCAGCAGCTATCGGACAGGGGGCTCCTACGAGCAGTACTTC. The rearrangement links TRBV7-2 to TRBJ2-7; 10 nucleotides line up with TRBD1. Trimming took 4 bases from V and 0 from J; bases not matched to a gene: 3. Per the germline V gene, CDR1 is SGHTA and CDR2 is FQGNSA. This CDR3 comprises 15 residues.

CDR3 region: CASSPYRSGHTYEQYF. The CDR3 DNA sequence: TGTGCCAGCAGTCCCTACCGTTCAGGCCACACCTACGAGCAGTACTTC. This chain links TRBV28 with TRBJ2-5; D gene uncertain. The end of the DNA is better explained by TRBJ2-7, so the J call may be wrong. Germline V lookup: CDR1 MDHEN, CDR2 SYDVKM. The CDR3 has 16 amino acids.

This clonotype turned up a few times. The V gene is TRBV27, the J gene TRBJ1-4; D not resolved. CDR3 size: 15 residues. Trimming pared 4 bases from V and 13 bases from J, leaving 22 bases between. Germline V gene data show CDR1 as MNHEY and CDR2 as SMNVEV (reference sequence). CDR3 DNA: TGTGCCAGCAGTTCCAAGTCCCTGTCCGGGCTCGCACTGTTTTTT. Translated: CASSSKSLSGLALFF. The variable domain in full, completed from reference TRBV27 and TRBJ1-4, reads EAQVTQNPRYLITVTGKKLTVTCSQNMNHEYMSWYRQDPGLGLRQIYYSMNVEVTDKGDVPEGYKVSRKEKRNFPLILESPSPNQTSLYFCASSSKSLSGLALFFGSGTQLSVL.

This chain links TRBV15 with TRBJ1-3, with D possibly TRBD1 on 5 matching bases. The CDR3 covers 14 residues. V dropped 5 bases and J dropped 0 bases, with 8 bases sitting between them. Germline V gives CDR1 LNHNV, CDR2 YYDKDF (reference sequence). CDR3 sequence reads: CATSGTVSGNTIYF. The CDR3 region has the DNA TGTGCCACCAGCGGGACCGTCTCTGGAAACACCATATATTTT. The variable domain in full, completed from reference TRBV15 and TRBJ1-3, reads DAMVIQNPRYQVTQFGKPVTLSCSQTLNHNVMYWYQQKSSQAPKLLFHYYDKDFNNEADTPDNFQSRRPNTSFCFLDIRSPGLGDTAMYLCATSGTVSGNTIYFGEGSWLTVV.

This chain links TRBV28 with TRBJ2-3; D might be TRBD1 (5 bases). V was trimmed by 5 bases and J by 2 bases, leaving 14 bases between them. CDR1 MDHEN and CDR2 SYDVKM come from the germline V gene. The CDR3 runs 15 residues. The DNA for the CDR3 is TGTGCCAGCAGTCCCTTTGGGGCCTCCACAGATACGCAGTATTTT. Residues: CASSPFGASTDTQYF.

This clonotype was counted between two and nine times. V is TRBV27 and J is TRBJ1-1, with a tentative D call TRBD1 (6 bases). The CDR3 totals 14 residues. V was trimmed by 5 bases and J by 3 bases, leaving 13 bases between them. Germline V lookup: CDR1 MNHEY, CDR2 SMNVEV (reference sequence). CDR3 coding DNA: TGTGCCAGCAGTCACCAGGGGATGTACACTGAAGCTTTCTTT. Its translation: CASSHQGMYTEAFF.

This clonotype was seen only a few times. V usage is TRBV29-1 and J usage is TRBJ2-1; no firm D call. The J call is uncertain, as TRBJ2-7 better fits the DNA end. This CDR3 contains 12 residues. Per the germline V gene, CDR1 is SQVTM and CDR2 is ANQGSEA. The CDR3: CSVRSEPYEQYF. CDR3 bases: TGCAGCGTTCGATCAGAGCCCTACGAGCAGTACTTC.